Below are 24 T cell receptor beta chains sequenced from a single sample in a study of T cells in Graves' hyperthyroidism and ophthalmopathy. Amplification targeted TCR beta CDR3 regions from RNA transcripts. HTBI primers were the set used in a first-round RT-PCR of the TCR CDR3. TCRdb re-analysed the multiplex PCR reads in MiXCR, keeping a single row per CDR3 protein. The repertoire holds over 500,000 distinct CDR3 sequences, under 20% seen once, with 17% in the top ten. Sequenced sample: blood. These receptors were obtained from a woman under 30 with Graves' ophthalmopathy.

Ten or more counts support this clonotype. V is TRBV28 and J is TRBJ2-1; no clear D gene. V was shortened by 5 bases and J by 5 bases, with 13 bases between the two germline ends. CDR1 and CDR2 from the germline V gene are MDHEN and SYDVKM. The CDR3 runs to 14 residues. The CDR3, as DNA: TGTGCCAGCAGTCTCGTTTCCGTAAACAATGAGCAGTTCTTC. Translating it yields CASSLVSVNNEQFF.

This clonotype was counted ten times or more. This chain uses TRBV28 with TRBJ1-5, with D maybe TRBD1 (5 bases). V lost 5 bases, J lost 5 bases, and 13 bases lay in between. CDR1 and CDR2 from the germline V gene are MDHEN and SYDVKM. The CDR3 runs 14 residues. The CDR3 DNA reads TGTGCCAGCAGTGGGGCGGGTCGAGATCAGCCCCAGCATTTT. Its protein is CASSGAGRDQPQHF.

This clonotype was seen repeatedly, ten times or more. The chain recombines TRBV30 with TRBJ1-2; TRBD1 aligns across 7 bases. This CDR3 has 13 amino acids. The V and J ends lost 5 bases and 5 bases, in that order; junction bases with no gene match: 8. Per germline, CDR1 GTSNPN and CDR2 SVGIG (reference sequence). The CDR3 DNA follows: TGTGCCTGGTATTCCAGGGGGGCGTATGGCTACACCTTC. It yields the protein CAWYSRGAYGYTF. The whole variable domain, remainder taken from reference TRBV30 and TRBJ1-2, is SQTIHQWPATLVQPVGSPLSLECTVEGTSNPNLYWYRQAAGRGLQLLFYSVGIGQISSEVPQNLSASRPQDRQFILSSKKLLLSDSGFYLCAWYSRGAYGYTFGSGTRLTVV.

The rearrangement joins TRBV9 to TRBJ1-3; D is undetermined. V lost 4 bases to trimming and J lost 0 bases, with 11 bases between them. The CDR3 length is 15 residues. Looked up from germline, CDR1 is SGDLS and CDR2 is YYNGEE. This chain's CDR3 is CASSRPGSSGNTIYF. In DNA form, the CDR3 reads TGTGCCAGCAGCCGCCCGGGCTCCTCTGGAAACACCATATATTTT.

This clonotype is a singleton in its sample. One junction end disagrees with the germline gene, perhaps due to a read error. The rearrangement joins TRBV7-9 to TRBJ2-2; no firm D call. This CDR3 spans 15 amino acids. CDR1 and CDR2 from the germline V gene are SEHNR and FQNEAQ (reference sequence). The DNA for the CDR3 is TGTACCAGCAGCTCCAGAGTCGCGAACACCGGGGAGCTGTTTTTT. It encodes CTSSSRVANTGELFF.

Ten or more counts support this clonotype. The genes are TRBV7-2 and TRBJ2-3; no definite D call. Trimming took off 7 bases at V and 2 bases at J, with 16 bases between the two ends. The CDR3 loop spans 15 amino acids. Looked up from germline, CDR1 is SGHTA and CDR2 is FQGNSA. CDR3 sequence: CASTPALGYTDTQYF. CDR3 coding DNA: TGTGCCAGCACCCCGGCCCTAGGCTACACAGATACGCAGTATTTT.

This clonotype was detected a few times. V and J are TRBV7-2 and TRBJ2-2; D remains unclear. From germline, CDR1 is SGHTA and CDR2 FQGNSA. Between the trimmed V and J ends, which lost 2 bases and 6 bases, there was a span of 7 bases. The CDR3 loop spans 13 amino acids. The CDR3 spells CASSLFYPGELFF. DNA of the CDR3: TGTGCCAGCAGCTTATTTTATCCCGGGGAGCTGTTTTTT.

This clonotype was seen a few times. The chain employs TRBV9 and TRBJ1-6, with D hard to call. V lost 3 bases and J lost 0, with 7 bases in between. Germline lookup yields CDR1 SGDLS and CDR2 YYNGEE. The CDR3 sequence is 15 residues long. Here the CDR3 reads CASSAKSSYNSPLHF. CDR3 in DNA: TGTGCCAGCAGCGCTAAGAGCTCCTATAATTCACCCCTCCACTTT. Full variable domain (remainder filled in from reference TRBV9 and TRBJ1-6): DSGVTQTPKHLITATGQRVTLRCSPRSGDLSVYWYQQSLDQGLQFLIQYYNGEERAKGNILERFSAQQFPDLHSELNLSSLELGDSALYFCASSAKSSYNSPLHFGNGTRLTVT.

The chain carries TRBV28 and TRBJ2-4; the match to TRBD2 covers 9 bases. Germline V CDR1 and CDR2: MDHEN, SYDVKM. The J segment lost 3 bases and the V segment lost 5 bases, leaving 5 bases of the junction unmatched. The CDR3 totals 15 residues. The CDR3 bases are TGTGCCAGCAGTCTTAGGACTAGCGTCAAAAACATTCAGTACTTC. This sequence encodes CASSLRTSVKNIQYF.

The genes are TRBV28 and TRBJ2-7; TRBD1 matches 9 bases. CDR1 and CDR2 (germline): MDHEN, SYDVKM. The CDR3 is 15 residues long. Germline trimming cut 6 bases from V and 1 base from J; bases unmatched to any gene: 7. Written as DNA, the CDR3 is TGTGCCAGCAGCATCCCGGGACAGGGATCCTACGAGCAGTACTTC. It translates to CASSIPGQGSYEQYF.

This clonotype occurred many times. The chain couples TRBV7-8 to TRBJ1-2; 10 bases fit TRBD1. This CDR3 region has 19 residues. Germline loops: CDR1 SGHVS, CDR2 FQNEAQ. Losses at the gene ends were 3 bases for V and 0 bases for J; bases not matched to a gene: 13. The CDR3 bases are TGTGCCAGCAGCTTGTTGGGGGGACAGGGGCCGATAGCTAACTATGGCTACACCTTC. This translates into CASSLLGGQGPIANYGYTF.

This chain uses TRBV6-1 with TRBJ2-7; D tentatively fits TRBD1 or TRBD2 (6 bases each). The CDR3 extends over 14 amino acids. V lost 6 bases to trimming and J lost 3 bases, with 15 bases between them. Germline V lookup: CDR1 MNHNS, CDR2 SASEGT. CDR3 loop: CASSPGRGLYEQYF. For the CDR3, the DNA is TGTGCCAGCAGCCCCGGACGGGGGCTCTACGAGCAGTACTTC.

This clonotype came up many times. The V and J genes are TRBV6-1 and TRBJ1-1; 7 bases line up with TRBD1. Germline CDR1 reads MNHNS; CDR2 reads SASEGT. V trimming: 6 bases; J trimming: 1 base; junction bases outside the gene matches: 8. The CDR3 extends over 15 amino acids. This CDR3 reads CASSRQGMENTEAFF. CDR3 in DNA: TGTGCCAGCAGCCGACAGGGAATGGAGAACACTGAAGCTTTCTTT.

The chain links TRBV25-1 to TRBJ2-1; the D gene is possibly TRBD2 (6 bases). The CDR3 runs to 13 residues. Germline loops: CDR1 MGHDK, CDR2 SYGVNS. V was pared by 8 bases and J by 1 base, with 9 bases between. The CDR3 coding sequence is TGTGCCAGCCGGGGGTGGTCCTACAATGAGCAGTTCTTC. Its translation is CASRGWSYNEQFF.

This clonotype was picked up many times. CDR3 region: CASSLWTDYQPQHF. The CDR3 coding sequence is TGTGCCAGCAGCCTATGGACAGATTATCAGCCCCAGCATTTT. The genes are TRBV28 and TRBJ1-5, with D perhaps TRBD1 (6 bases). The CDR3 runs 14 residues. The V end lost 6 bases, the J end lost 5 bases, and 14 bases lay between the germline ends. The V gene's germline CDR1 is MDHEN and CDR2 SYDVKM.

CDR3 sequence: CASGQGLEQYF. In nucleotides, the CDR3 is TGCGCCAGCGGACAGGGATTGGAGCAGTACTTC. The V call is TRBV4-1, the J call TRBJ2-7; the match to TRBD1 covers 8 bases. This CDR3 is built from 11 residues. Germline V CDR1 and CDR2: MGHRA, YSYEKL. V was clipped by 8 bases and J by 7 bases; unmatched bases: 4.

This clonotype was seen many times. The V and J genes are TRBV7-3 and TRBJ1-1; D gene ambiguous. The germline V and J ends were trimmed by 1 base and 7 bases, with 10 bases remaining between them. Germline V gives CDR1 SGHTA, CDR2 FQGTGA. The CDR3 is made up of 13 amino acids. CDR3 in DNA: TGTGCCAGCAGCTTAAAAGAGGGCATTGAAGCTTTCTTT. Translated, it gives CASSLKEGIEAFF.

Comment on this clonotype: Since a much larger clone is just one base distant, this may be a read error. The V gene is TRBV5-6, the J gene TRBJ1-2; D is ambiguous. The V gene's germline CDR1 is SGHDT and CDR2 YYEEEE. This CDR3 contains 13 residues. Deletions cut 4 bases from V and 4 bases from J, with 11 bases between. Here the CDR3 reads CASSPLLVYGYTF. The CDR3 nucleotides read TGTGCCAGCAGCCCGCTTCTAGTCTATGGCTACACCTTC.

J is TRBJ2-5 and V is TRBV3-1, with D maybe TRBD2 (5 bases). There are 16 residues in the CDR3. Germline V CDR1 and CDR2: LGHDT, YNNKEL (reference sequence). The ends were cut back, 3 bases at V and 2 bases at J, with 16 bases in the middle. CDR3 in DNA: TGTGCCAGCAGCCATCGAGACTTGGGGAGACAAGAGACCCAGTACTTC. It is translated as CASSHRDLGRQETQYF.

This clonotype was picked up many times. V and J are TRBV27 and TRBJ2-7; D may match TRBD1 or TRBD2 (5 bases each). The CDR3 has 16 amino acids. V lost 4 bases, J lost 3 bases, and 19 bases lay in between. Germline V gives CDR1 MNHEY, CDR2 SMNVEV (reference sequence). The CDR3 coding sequence is TGTGCCAGCAGTTCGAGGGAAAGGACACTCAGCTACGAGCAGTACTTC. Encoded protein: CASSSRERTLSYEQYF.

The chain carries TRBV24-1 and TRBJ2-3; D may be TRBD1 or TRBD2 (5 bases each). This CDR3 is built from 15 residues. Germline CDR1 is KGHDR and CDR2 is SFDVKD. The V and J ends lost 4 bases and 7 bases respectively, with 17 bases between them. The CDR3 DNA is TGTGCCACCAGTGACCCCGGGGCTTCGAAAAATACGCAGTATTTT. It encodes CATSDPGASKNTQYF.

On this clonotype: This clone may be a read error of a much larger clone one base away. The chain employs TRBV28 and TRBJ2-1; D call uncertain. There are 15 residues in the CDR3. Germline V lookup: CDR1 MDHEN, CDR2 SYDVKM. V gave up 8 bases and J gave up 4 bases, with 18 bases separating them. DNA of the CDR3: TGTGCCAGCGGTAAGACCGCCCCCACGTACAATGAGCAGTTCTTC. Protein: CASGKTAPTYNEQFF.

Ten or more counts support this clonotype. V and J are TRBV2 and TRBJ2-6; unclear D gene. Per germline, CDR1 SNHLY and CDR2 FYNNEI. Between the trimmed V and J ends, which lost 3 bases and 4 bases, there was a span of 7 bases. CDR3 size: 14 residues. The CDR3 DNA sequence: TGTGCCAGCAGTGAGTTGGCCGGGGCCAACGTCCTGACTTTC. Translating gives CASSELAGANVLTF.

This clonotype was recorded many times. The chain recombines TRBV28 with TRBJ1-2; 7 nucleotides match TRBD1. J lost 5 bases, V lost 6 bases, and 12 bases had no gene match. CDR1 and CDR2 from the germline V gene are MDHEN and SYDVKM. This CDR3 region has 15 residues. The CDR3 is CASSPRTGSRYGYTF. The CDR3 nucleotides are TGTGCCAGCAGCCCCAGGACAGGTAGTAGGTATGGCTACACCTTC.